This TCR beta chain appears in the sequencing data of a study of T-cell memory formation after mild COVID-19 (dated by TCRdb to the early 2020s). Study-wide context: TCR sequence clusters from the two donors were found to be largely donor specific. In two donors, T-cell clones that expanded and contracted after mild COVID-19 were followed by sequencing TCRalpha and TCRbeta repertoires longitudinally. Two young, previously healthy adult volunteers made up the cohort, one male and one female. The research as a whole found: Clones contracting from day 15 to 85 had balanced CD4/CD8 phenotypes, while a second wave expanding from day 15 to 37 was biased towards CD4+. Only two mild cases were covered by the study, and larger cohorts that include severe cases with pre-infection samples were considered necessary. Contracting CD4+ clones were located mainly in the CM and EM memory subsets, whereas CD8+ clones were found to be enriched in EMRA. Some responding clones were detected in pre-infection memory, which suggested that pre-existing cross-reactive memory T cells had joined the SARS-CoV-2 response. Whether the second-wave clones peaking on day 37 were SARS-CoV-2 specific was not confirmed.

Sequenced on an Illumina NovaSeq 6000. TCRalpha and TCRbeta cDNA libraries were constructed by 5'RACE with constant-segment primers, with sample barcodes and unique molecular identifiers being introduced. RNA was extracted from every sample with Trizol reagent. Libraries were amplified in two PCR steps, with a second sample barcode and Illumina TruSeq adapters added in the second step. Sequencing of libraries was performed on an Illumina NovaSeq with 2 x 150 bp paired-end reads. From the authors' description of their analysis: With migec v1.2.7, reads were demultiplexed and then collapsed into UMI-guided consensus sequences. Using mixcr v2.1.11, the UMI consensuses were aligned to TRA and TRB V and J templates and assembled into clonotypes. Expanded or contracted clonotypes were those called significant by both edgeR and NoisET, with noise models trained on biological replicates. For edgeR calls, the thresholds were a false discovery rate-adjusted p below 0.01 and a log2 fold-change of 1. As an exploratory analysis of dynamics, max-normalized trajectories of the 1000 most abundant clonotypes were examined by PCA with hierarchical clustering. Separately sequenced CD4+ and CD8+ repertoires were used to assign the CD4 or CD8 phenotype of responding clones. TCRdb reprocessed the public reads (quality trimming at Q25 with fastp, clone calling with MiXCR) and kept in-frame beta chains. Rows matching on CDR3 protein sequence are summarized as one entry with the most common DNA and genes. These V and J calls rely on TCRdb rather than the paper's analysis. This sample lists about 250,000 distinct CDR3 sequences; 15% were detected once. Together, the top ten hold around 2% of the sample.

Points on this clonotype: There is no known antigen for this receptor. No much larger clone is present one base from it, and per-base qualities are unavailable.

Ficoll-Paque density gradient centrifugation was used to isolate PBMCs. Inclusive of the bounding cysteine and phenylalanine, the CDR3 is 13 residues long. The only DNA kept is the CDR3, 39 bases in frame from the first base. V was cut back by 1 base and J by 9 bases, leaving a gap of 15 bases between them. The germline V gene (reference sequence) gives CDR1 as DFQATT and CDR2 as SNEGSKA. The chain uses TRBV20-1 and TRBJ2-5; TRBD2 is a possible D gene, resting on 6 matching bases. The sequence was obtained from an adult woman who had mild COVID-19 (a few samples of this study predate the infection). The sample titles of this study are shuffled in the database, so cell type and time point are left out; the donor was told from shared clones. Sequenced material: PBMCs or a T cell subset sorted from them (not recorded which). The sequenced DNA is TGCAGTGCTAGAGTCCCCGGCGGGGAGGCCCAGTACTTC. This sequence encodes CSARVPGGEAQYF.